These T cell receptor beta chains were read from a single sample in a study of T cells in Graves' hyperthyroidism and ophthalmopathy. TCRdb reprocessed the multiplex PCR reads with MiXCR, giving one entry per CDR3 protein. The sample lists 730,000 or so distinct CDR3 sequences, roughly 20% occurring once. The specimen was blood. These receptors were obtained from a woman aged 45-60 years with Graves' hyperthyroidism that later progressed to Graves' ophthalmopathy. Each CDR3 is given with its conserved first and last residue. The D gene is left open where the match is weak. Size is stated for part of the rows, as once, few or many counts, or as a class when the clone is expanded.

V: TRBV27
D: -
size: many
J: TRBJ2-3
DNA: TGTGCCAGCAGTTTTAACGGGGCCAACACAGATACGCAGTATTTT
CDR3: CASSFNGANTDTQYF

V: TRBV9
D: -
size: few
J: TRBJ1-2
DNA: TGTGCCAGCAGCGACCCGGCGGTGAACTATGGCTACACCTTC
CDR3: CASSDPAVNYGYTF

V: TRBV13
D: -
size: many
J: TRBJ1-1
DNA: TGTGCCAGCAGTCCCCCTAGGGAAGGCACTGAAGCTTTCTTT
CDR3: CASSPPREGTEAFF

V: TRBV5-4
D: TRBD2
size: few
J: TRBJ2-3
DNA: TGTGCCAGCAGCTTGGCCAGCGGGGGGATGAATACGCAGTATTTT
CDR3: CASSLASGGMNTQYF

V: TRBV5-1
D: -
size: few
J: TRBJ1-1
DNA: TGCGCCAGCAGCTTACAGGCTGCGAACACTGAAGCTTTCTTT
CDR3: CASSLQAANTEAFF

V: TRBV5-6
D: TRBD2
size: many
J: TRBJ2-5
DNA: TGTGCCAGCAGCGTTAGCGGGGGCCAGTGGGTGACCCAGTACTTC
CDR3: CASSVSGGQWVTQYF

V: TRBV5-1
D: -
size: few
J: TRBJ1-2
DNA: TGCGCCGACTCTCCCAGACCCGGGGGGAATGCTAACTATGGCTACACCTTC
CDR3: CADSPRPGGNANYGYTF

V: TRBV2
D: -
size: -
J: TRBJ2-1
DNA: TGTGCCAGCAGTGAACGGGGGCTGGGGGGGGTCAGCTCCTACAATGAGCAGTTCTTC
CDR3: CASSERGLGGVSSYNEQFF

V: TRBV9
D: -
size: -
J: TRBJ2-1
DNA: TGTGCCAGCAGCCAAGGGGGCGGGGGTGGGACGGATGAGCAGTTCTTC
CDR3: CASSQGGGGGTDEQFF

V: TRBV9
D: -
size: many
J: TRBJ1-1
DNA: TGTGCCAGCAGCGTAGGGCCTGGGCAAGGCACTGAAGCTTTCTTT
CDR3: CASSVGPGQGTEAFF

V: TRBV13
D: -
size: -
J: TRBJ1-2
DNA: TGTGCCAGCAGCTCACAAGGGCTTGATGGCTACACCTTC
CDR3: CASSSQGLDGYTF

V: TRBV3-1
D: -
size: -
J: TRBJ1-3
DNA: TGTGCCAGCAGCCAAGATATAGCGGGGGGCTCTGGAAACACCATATATTTT
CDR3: CASSQDIAGGSGNTIYF

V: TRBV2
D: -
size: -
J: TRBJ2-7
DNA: TGTGCCAGCCTCTTAACAGGGAGCGCCTACGAGCAGTACTTC
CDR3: CASLLTGSAYEQYF

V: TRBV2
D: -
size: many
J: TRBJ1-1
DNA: TGTGCCAGCAGCCTGCAGGGTTACACTGAAGCTTTCTTT
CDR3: CASSLQGYTEAFF